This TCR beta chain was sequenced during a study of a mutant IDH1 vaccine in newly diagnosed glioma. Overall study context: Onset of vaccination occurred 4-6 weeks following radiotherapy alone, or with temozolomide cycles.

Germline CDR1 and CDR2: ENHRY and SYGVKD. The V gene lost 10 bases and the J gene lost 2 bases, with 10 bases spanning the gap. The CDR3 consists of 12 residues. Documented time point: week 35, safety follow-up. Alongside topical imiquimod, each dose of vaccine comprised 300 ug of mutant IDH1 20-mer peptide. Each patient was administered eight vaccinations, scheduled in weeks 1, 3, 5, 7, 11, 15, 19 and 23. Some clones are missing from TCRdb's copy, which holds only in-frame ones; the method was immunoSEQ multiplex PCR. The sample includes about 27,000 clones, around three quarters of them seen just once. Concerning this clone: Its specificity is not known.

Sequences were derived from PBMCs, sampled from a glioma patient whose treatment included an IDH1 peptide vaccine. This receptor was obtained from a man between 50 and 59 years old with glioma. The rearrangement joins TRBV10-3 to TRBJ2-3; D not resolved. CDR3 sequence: CASLGNTDTQYF. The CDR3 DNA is TGTGCCAGCCTAGGAAACACAGATACGCAGTATTTT.